These 3 T cell receptor beta chains came from one sample sequenced in a study of beta chain features in type 1 diabetes. The authors reverse transcribed all of the isolated RNA, so sequencing captured expressed TCRB transcripts. Assay used: immunoSEQ multiplex PCR; TCRdb lists only in-frame clones, some missing. The table records 150,000 to 180,000 clones, around 8.5% of them present only once. Sequencing was performed on central memory CD4+ T cells from blood. These TCRs come from a man younger than 35 in good health.

The rearrangement joins TRBV18 to TRBJ2-1; 11 bases map to TRBD2. CDR1 KGHSH and CDR2 LQKENI come from the germline V gene. Trimming cost V 3 bases and J 16 bases; bases outside gene matches: 5. The CDR3 totals 12 residues. Here the CDR3 DNA reads TGTGCCAGCTCACCCCCGGGACTAGCGGTTTTCTTC. Protein: CASSPPGLAVFF.

A few counts support this clone. The sample carries other DNA sequences with the same CDR3. CDR3 amino acids: CASSLGQENTEAFF. CDR3 nucleotide sequence: TGTGCCAGCAGCCTGGGACAGGAGAACACTGAAGCTTTCTTT. The chain has TRBV7-9 and TRBJ1-1; TRBD1 agrees at 8 bases. This CDR3 has 14 amino acids. Trimming cost V 5 bases and J 1 base; bases outside gene matches: 3. Germline values: CDR1 SEHNR, CDR2 FQNEAQ (reference sequence).

This clone was seen ten or more times. The chain employs TRBV7-2 and TRBJ2-1; 13 nucleotides align to TRBD2. CDR3 size: 15 residues. The germline gives CDR1 SGHTA, CDR2 FQGNSA. After removal of 4 bases from V and 14 bases from J, the junction contained 11 bases not matched to a gene. The CDR3 reads CASSSGLAGEPYKFF. The DNA of the CDR3 is TGTGCCAGCAGCTCCGGACTAGCGGGAGAACCATATAAGTTCTTC.